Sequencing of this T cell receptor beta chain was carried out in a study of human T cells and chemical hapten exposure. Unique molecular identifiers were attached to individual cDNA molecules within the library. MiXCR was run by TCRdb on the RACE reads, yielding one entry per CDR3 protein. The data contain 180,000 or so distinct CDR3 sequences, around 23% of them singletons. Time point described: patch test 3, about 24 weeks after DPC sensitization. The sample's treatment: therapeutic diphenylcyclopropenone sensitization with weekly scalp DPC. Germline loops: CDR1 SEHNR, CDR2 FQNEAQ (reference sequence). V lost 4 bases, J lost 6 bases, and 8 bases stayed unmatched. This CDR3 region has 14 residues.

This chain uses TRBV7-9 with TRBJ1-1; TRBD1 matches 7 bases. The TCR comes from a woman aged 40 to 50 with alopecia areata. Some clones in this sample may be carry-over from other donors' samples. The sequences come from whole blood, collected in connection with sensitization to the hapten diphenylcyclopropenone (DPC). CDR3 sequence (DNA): TGTGCCAGCAGCTCCCTCCGGACAGGATCTGAAGCTTTCTTT. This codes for CASSSLRTGSEAFF.